This T cell receptor (beta chain) appears in the sequencing data of a study of blood T cell repertoires in COVID-19. The overall study: Collection of acute and convalescent COVID-19 samples took place in the United States, Italy and Spain.

Profiling relied on immunoSEQ multiplex PCR, and the TCRdb table lists in-frame clones only, not all of them. Here the sample spans 60,000 to 70,000 clones, about nine tenths being singletons. Sequencing was carried out using peripheral blood. The receptor was isolated from a man aged 45-60 years with active COVID-19.

CDR3 in DNA: TGTGCCAGCAGCCCCGTAGCGGGGTCAGATACGCAGTATTTT. It specifies CASSPVAGSDTQYF. This chain links TRBV7-8 with TRBJ2-3; 8 bases fit TRBD2. Germline V CDR1 and CDR2: SGHVS, FQNEAQ. The CDR3 loop spans 14 amino acids. J was trimmed by 4 bases and V by 5 bases; bases with no gene match: 5.